The next 7 T cell receptor beta chains were all read from a single sample in a study of human T cells and chemical hapten exposure. In TCRdb, the RACE reads were re-called with MiXCR into one record per CDR3 protein. The table includes just over 350,000 distinct CDR3 sequences, roughly 6.3% detected once. Regarding time point: patch test 2, 6 weeks after DPC sensitization. The treatment was: therapeutic diphenylcyclopropenone sensitization with weekly scalp DPC. The sample in question was whole blood, obtained in connection with sensitization to the hapten diphenylcyclopropenone (DPC). All receptors derive from a woman under 30 with alopecia areata. Some clones in this sample may be carry-over from other donors' samples.

This rearrangement joins TRBV7-6 to TRBJ2-3; 8 bases are shared with TRBD2. The trim removed 3 bases at V and 6 bases at J, leaving 8 bases unmatched. Germline V lookup: CDR1 SGHVS, CDR2 FNYEAQ. This CDR3 spans 15 amino acids. CDR3 residues: CASSFSPGGRDTQYF. In DNA, the CDR3 is TGTGCCAGCAGCTTCTCGCCGGGGGGGAGGGATACGCAGTATTTT.

This clonotype was detected ten times or more. This sequence joins TRBV6-5 and TRBJ2-1; 7 nucleotides match TRBD1. Germline lookup yields CDR1 MNHEY and CDR2 SVGAGI. V gave up 4 bases and J gave up 10 bases; unmatched junction bases: 4. The CDR3 runs 12 residues. The CDR3 DNA is TGTGCCAGCAGTTCCCACAGGGGCGAGCAGTTCTTC. Residues: CASSSHRGEQFF.

This clonotype appeared a few times. The J gene is TRBJ2-3, the V gene TRBV12-3 or TRBV12-4; the D is unclear. V lost 8 bases, J lost 1 base, and 10 bases lay in between. The CDR3 spans 13 residues. CDR3 amino acids: CASGVDGTDTQYF. The CDR3 DNA is TGTGCCAGCGGGGTAGACGGCACAGATACGCAGTATTTT.

This clonotype was seen many times. The rearrangement uses TRBV5-1 and TRBJ2-3; 8 bases agree with TRBD1. The length of the CDR3 is 15 residues. J gave up 4 bases and V 1 base, and 5 bases lay outside the gene matches. Germline lookup yields CDR1 SGHRS and CDR2 YFSETQ. The CDR3 coding sequence is TGCGCCAGCAGCTTGAGCGGACAGGGTCCAGATACGCAGTATTTT. Translated: CASSLSGQGPDTQYF.

In this sample, this clonotype turned up many times. The chain carries TRBV12-3 or TRBV12-4 and TRBJ2-1; TRBD2 matches 9 bases. This CDR3 comprises 17 residues. J gave up 1 base and V 1 base, and 5 bases lay outside the gene matches. CDR3 loop: CASSLEVLAGSYNEQFF. CDR3 sequence (DNA): TGTGCCAGCAGTTTAGAGGTCCTAGCGGGGTCCTACAATGAGCAGTTCTTC.

This clonotype showed up many times. This chain joins TRBV28 and TRBJ1-2, with a weak D call TRBD1 (5 bases). Germline V CDR1 and CDR2: MDHEN, SYDVKM. V shed 7 bases and J shed 0 bases, with 15 bases lying between them. This CDR3 comprises 15 residues. The CDR3 spells CASTRGSGSNYGYTF. CDR3 bases: TGTGCCAGCACCCGGGGGTCGGGCTCTAACTATGGCTACACCTTC.

This clonotype was seen a single time. A read error is possible here, since a much larger clone lies one base away. This rearrangement joins TRBV20-1 to TRBJ1-6; D may be TRBD1 (6 bases). The length of the CDR3 is 14 residues. Germline V CDR1 and CDR2: DFQATT, SNEGSKA (reference sequence). CDR3 residues: CSAPLTGIDSPHHF. In nucleotides, the CDR3 is TGCAGTGCACCCTTAACAGGGATTGATTCACCCCACCACTTT.